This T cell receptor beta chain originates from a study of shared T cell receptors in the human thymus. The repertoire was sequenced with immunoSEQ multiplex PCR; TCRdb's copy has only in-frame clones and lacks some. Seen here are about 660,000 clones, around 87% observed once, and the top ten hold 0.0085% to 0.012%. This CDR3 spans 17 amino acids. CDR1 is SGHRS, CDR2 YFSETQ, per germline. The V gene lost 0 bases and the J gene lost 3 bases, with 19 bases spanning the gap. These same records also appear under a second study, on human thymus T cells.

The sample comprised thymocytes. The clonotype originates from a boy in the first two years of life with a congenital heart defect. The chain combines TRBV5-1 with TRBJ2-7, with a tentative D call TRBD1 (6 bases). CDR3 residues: CASSLAVRTARGYEQYF. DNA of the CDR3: TGCGCCAGCAGCTTGGCCGTAAGGACAGCGAGAGGCTACGAGCAGTACTTC.